This T cell receptor (beta chain) was captured in a study of blood T cell repertoires in COVID-19. Turning to the study itself: There were acute and convalescent COVID-19 samples, and they came from the United States, Italy and Spain. Sources were T cells, B-cell-depleted T cells, or PBMCs; the material itself was cDNA or gDNA.

In the original processing: Reference gene primer amplification in the assay estimated nucleated cell counts. The protocol was immunoSEQ multiplex PCR, while the TCRdb copy is restricted to in-frame clones and leaves out a portion. V and J calls and clone size are as listed in that table; D and trimming were resolved from the DNA. The data contain roughly 240,000 clones, roughly 88% of them singletons. Trimming took 3 bases from V and 9 from J; bases not matched to a gene: 6. The CDR3 length is 15 residues. Germline V gene lookup returns CDR1 LGHDT and CDR2 YNNKEL (reference sequence). The sequenced sample consisted of peripheral blood. This clonotype was obtained from a man aged 35 to 55 who had recovered from COVID-19. The chain couples TRBV3-1 (or the pseudogene TRBV3-2) to TRBJ1-5; 12 bases agree with TRBD1. CDR3 loop: CASSHTGTGGTPQHF. The DNA of the CDR3 is TGTGCCAGCAGCCACACCGGGACAGGGGGCACGCCCCAGCATTTT.